These 3 T cell receptor beta chains originate from one sample sequenced in a study of early T cells in non-severe SARS-CoV-2 infection. Each CDR3 protein gets one entry after TCRdb re-called the 5' RACE reads with MiXCR. Of 75,000 to 100,000 distinct CDR3 sequences in the sample, 15% are singletons; the top ten hold 4.5% to 7%. Sequenced sample: whole blood. Source of these receptors: an adult who was a healthcare worker with PCR-confirmed SARS-CoV-2 infection or an uninfected control (not recorded which).

This clonotype was picked up many times. The rearrangement links TRBV11-2 to TRBJ2-1; TRBD1 might be the D (5 bases). The CDR3 runs 12 residues. V was clipped by 3 bases and J by 10 bases, with 10 bases between them. CDR1 SGHAT and CDR2 FQNNGV come from the germline V gene. The CDR3 is CASSFDRTEQFF. As DNA, the CDR3 is TGTGCCAGCAGCTTCGACCGGACAGAGCAGTTCTTC.

This clonotype was seen at least ten times. The chain has TRBV29-1 and TRBJ2-2; maybe TRBD2 (6 bases). CDR1 and CDR2 from the germline V gene are SQVTM and ANQGSEA. Trimming left V 4 bases short and J 1 base short, with 13 bases between. The CDR3 is 15 amino acids. The CDR3: CSVGRRGGNTGELFF. CDR3 DNA: TGCAGCGTTGGTCGGCGGGGCGGGAACACCGGGGAGCTGTTTTTT.

This clonotype turned up a few times. This sequence joins TRBV30 and TRBJ1-5; D gene ambiguous. Deletions cut 3 bases from V and 4 bases from J, with 10 bases between. Germline V gene data show CDR1 as GTSNPN and CDR2 as SVGIG (reference sequence). This CDR3 has 13 residues. The CDR3 DNA follows: TGTGCCTGGAGCGAACACAGAAATCAGCCCCAGCATTTT. Its protein product is CAWSEHRNQPQHF.